Given below is one T cell receptor beta chain in context. Its specific antigen is unknown. The sample holds no much larger clone one base away, and base qualities are not on file. To sequence the TCRbeta CDR3 region, genomic DNA was isolated from the sorted cells. The immunoSEQ Assay was used for sequencing of TCRbeta CDR3 regions. TCRdb stores this immuneACCESS table with in-frame sequences only. Part of the clones is absent; in the studies checked, under half of the shortfall reflects unresolved V genes, and no reason is known for the rest. The sample table contains around 60,000 clones; only one count was recorded for roughly 89% of them. The top ten hold around 0.61% of the sample. The trial excluded patients who had a history of autoimmune disease or were on systemic immunosuppression. Peripheral blood for TCR sequencing was collected from all dose cohorts at baseline, on cycle 4 day 1, and on cycle 7 day 1. The samples were drawn from a first-in-human, open-label, multicenter phase I dose-escalation trial of ivuxolimab. Adults with locally advanced or metastatic melanoma, renal cell carcinoma, hepatocellular carcinoma or head and neck squamous cell carcinoma were enrolled in the trial. Before TCR sequencing, CD4+ T cells and CD8+ T cells were sorted from peripheral blood as separate populations.

This entry comes from a study of OX40 agonist ivuxolimab in advanced cancers. In the study overall: Ivuxolimab was an agonistic, fully human IgG2 monoclonal antibody directed against OX40 (CD134), a costimulatory receptor. Intravenous ivuxolimab was administered to patients every 2 weeks at six dose levels: 0.01, 0.1, 0.3, 1.5, 3 and 10 mg/kg. Of the roughly 52 dose-escalation patients, hepatocellular carcinoma was present in approximately 20, melanoma in about 15, renal cell carcinoma in 9 and head and neck cancer in 9. A male proportion of around 80% and a mean age of 60 years, ranging from 23 to 79, were recorded for the dose-escalation cohort. Patients were allowed to have had prior anti-PD-1, anti-PD-L1 or anti-CTLA-4 therapy, and approximately 39% of the dose-escalation patients had been treated with checkpoint inhibitors. Partial responses were achieved by three dose-escalation patients, of whom one had hepatocellular carcinoma and two had cutaneous melanoma. The point of sequencing TCRbeta in the periphery was to test whether ivuxolimab changed TCR sequence diversity and drove clonal T-cell expansion. The paper describes the monotherapy dose-escalation part (N of about 54 patients) of the phase I trial of ivuxolimab.

The investigation overall reported the following: After ivuxolimab, more expanded clones were found on average in CD8+ T cells than in CD4+ T cells. Low levels of normalized T-cell clonal expansion were also seen in some patients who did not respond. Partial responders in the 0.1-3.0 mg/kg groups had among the lowest normalized peripheral clonal expansion, especially among CD8+ T cells. At doses of 0.1 to 3.0 mg/kg, clonal expansion of both CD4+ and CD8+ T cells in blood was seen between baseline and week 6. The antigen specificity of the clonally expanded peripheral T cells was not determined.

CDR1 SGHNT and CDR2 YENEEA are derived from the germline V gene. Its CDR3 holds 16 amino acids, cysteine through phenylalanine. Only the CDR3 portion is preserved as DNA: 48 bases, with reading frame beginning at the first base. Compared with germline, V lacks 3 bases and J lacks 0 bases; bases without a gene match: 4. The V and J segments used are TRBV11-3 and TRBJ2-1, with TRBD2 matching 8 junction bases. Sequencing used CD4+ or CD8+ T cells sorted from blood, obtained in a trial of the OX40 agonist ivuxolimab. This sequence originates from an adult with an advanced solid tumor such as melanoma, head and neck, liver or kidney cancer. The sequenced DNA: TGTGCCAGCAGCTTTATACTAGCGGACTCCTACAATGAGCAGTTCTTC. Its protein is CASSFILADSYNEQFF.